In its sample, the clone carrying this T cell receptor beta chain was seen a few times. Its antigen is unidentified. These data originate in a study of identical twins. The study, taken as a whole, reports: For monozygotic twins, models underestimated out-of-frame TCR alpha sharing. Within twin pairs, the out-of-frame alpha sequences they shared showed excess low generation probability.

Germline CDR1 DFQATT, CDR2 SNEGSKA (reference sequence). This CDR3 has 11 amino acids. The V end lost 3 bases, the J end lost 8 bases, and 7 bases lay between the germline ends. Template switching added a universal primer site; cDNA carried unique molecular identifiers. TCRdb analysed the 5' RACE reads with MiXCR anew, one entry per CDR3 protein. Among 420,000 or so distinct CDR3 sequences listed, under 20% were seen once. This sequence originates from a man aged 50 or older in good health. The rearrangement uses TRBV20-1 and TRBJ1-4; D is undetermined. Sequencing input: naive T cells sorted from blood. This CDR3 reads CSASGNEKLFF. In DNA, the CDR3 is TGCAGTGCTAGTGGAAACGAAAAACTGTTTTTT.